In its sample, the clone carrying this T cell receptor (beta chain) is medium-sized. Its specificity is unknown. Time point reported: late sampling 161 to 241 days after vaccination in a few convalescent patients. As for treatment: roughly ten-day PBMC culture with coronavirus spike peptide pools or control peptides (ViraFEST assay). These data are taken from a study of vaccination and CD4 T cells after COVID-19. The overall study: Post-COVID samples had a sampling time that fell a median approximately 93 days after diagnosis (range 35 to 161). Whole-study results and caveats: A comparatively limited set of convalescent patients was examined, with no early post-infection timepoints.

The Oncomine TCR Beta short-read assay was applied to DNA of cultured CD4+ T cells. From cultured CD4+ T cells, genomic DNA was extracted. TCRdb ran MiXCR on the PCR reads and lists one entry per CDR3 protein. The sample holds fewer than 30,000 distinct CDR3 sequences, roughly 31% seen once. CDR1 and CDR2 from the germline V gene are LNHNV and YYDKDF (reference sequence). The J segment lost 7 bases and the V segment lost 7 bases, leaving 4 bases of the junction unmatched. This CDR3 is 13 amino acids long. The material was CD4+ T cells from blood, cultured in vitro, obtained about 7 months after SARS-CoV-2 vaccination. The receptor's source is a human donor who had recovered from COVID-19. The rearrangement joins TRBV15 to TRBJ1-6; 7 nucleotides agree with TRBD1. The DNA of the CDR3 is TGTGCCACCACCAGGGGGAACAATTCACCCCTCCACTTT. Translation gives CATTRGNNSPLHF.